This T cell receptor (beta chain) is from a study of Ad26.COV2.S vaccination and SARS-CoV-2 variants. The J segment lost 3 bases and the V segment lost 0 bases, leaving 3 bases of the junction unmatched. Germline CDR1 reads MGHRA; CDR2 reads YSYEKL. The length of the CDR3 is 15 residues. Noted treatment: some 19 received Ad26.COV2.S at low or high dose, single or two shots; about 5 received placebo; per-sample allocation not given. Sampling was performed 63 days after the first vaccine or placebo injection. Profiled with immunoSEQ multiplex PCR; TCRdb holds only in-frame clones, not every one. The sample carries over 350,000 clones, roughly nine tenths recorded once.

This TCR was sampled from a person between 18 and 65 years old who received the Ad26.COV2.S COVID-19 vaccine or a placebo. The sample in question was peripheral blood, obtained in a trial of Ad26.COV2.S vaccine versus placebo. V usage is TRBV4-1 and J usage is TRBJ1-1, with 8 bases fitting TRBD1. This chain's CDR3 is CASSQDQGAYTEAFF. CDR3 DNA sequence: TGCGCCAGCAGCCAAGACCAGGGGGCTTACACTGAAGCTTTCTTT.